This TCR beta chain is drawn from a study of T cell clonality in common variable immunodeficiency. General study findings and limits: CVID subjects shared fewer TCRbeta clones than healthy controls did. Fewer deletions and N-nucleotide insertions were reportedly seen in common variable immunodeficiency TCR beta sequences.

Here immunoSEQ multiplex PCR was the method, and the copy in TCRdb shows in-frame clones only, minus some. The specimen has about 52,000 clones, none found just once. The table lists this clone with many counts. The antigen is not known. The read gets to within 3 residues of the CDR3 end, and the germline J gene fills in the rest. Donors gave roughly 4.5 to 8.5 ml heparinized peripheral whole blood. This CDR3 region has 14 residues. V lost 0 bases to trimming and J lost 6 bases, with 12 bases between them. CDR1 and CDR2 (germline): SGHDN, FVKESK. The J gene is TRBJ2-7, the V gene TRBV14, with D perhaps TRBD2 (6 bases). Source material: peripheral blood mononuclear cells. This clonotype was sampled from a person between 18 and 69 years old in good health. Incomplete CDR3 DNA: TGTGCCAGCAGCCAAGAAAGAGGAGGGGTCGAG. Translating it yields CASSQERGGVE. The full CDR3 protein reads CASSQERGGVEQYF. Looking up the rest from reference TRBV14 and TRBJ2-7 gives the full variable domain: EAGVTQFPSHSVIEKGQTVTLRCDPISGHDNLYWYRRVMGKEIKFLLHFVKESKQDESGMPNNRFLAERTGGTYSTLKVQPAELEDSGVYFCASSQERGGVEQYFGPGTRLTVT.